This T cell receptor (beta chain) was captured by sequencing in a study of blood T cell repertoires in COVID-19. Per the original methods: Reference gene primer amplification gave estimated nucleated cell counts. Produced via immunoSEQ multiplex PCR; TCRdb's table is partial and in-frame only. From that table come the V and J calls and clone size; the DNA was used to work out D and trimming. The table records about 60,000 clones, approximately 81% of them present only once. CDR1 and CDR2 from the germline V gene are LNHDA and SQIVND (reference sequence). Trimming removed 8 bases from V and 0 bases from J, with 17 bases in between. There are 16 residues in the CDR3.

The sample comprised peripheral blood. This TCR derives from a man aged 60 to 69 with COVID-19, enrolled during active disease. This rearrangement joins TRBV19 to TRBJ2-1; D might be TRBD2 (6 bases). The CDR3 DNA is TGTGCCAGTTCTAGGGGAGGCTTTGGCTCCTACAATGAGCAGTTCTTC. This encodes CASSRGGFGSYNEQFF.